These 19 T cell receptor beta chains were sequenced from one sample in a study of PD-L1 blockade in urothelial cancer (dated by TCRdb to the late 2010s). The receptor library was made with the immunoSEQ multiplex PCR assay. TCRdb's version of the immuneACCESS table is confined to in-frame rearrangements and falls short of the full clone set. An unresolved V gene accounts for under half of the shortfall where checked; the remainder is of unknown origin. This sample gives tens of thousands of clones in total; approximately 88% of them show up just once. Approximately 15% of the sample lies in the top ten. What this sample's time point label stands for: pretreatment peripheral blood. The source material was PBMCs, sampled around atezolizumab (anti-PD-L1) treatment. Source of these receptors: an older woman with urothelial cancer.

V is TRBV6-6 and J is TRBJ2-5; 11 bases align to TRBD2. The germline gives CDR1 MNHNY, CDR2 SVGAGI (reference sequence). J gave up 9 bases and V 5 bases, and 11 bases lay outside the gene matches. The CDR3 sequence is 15 residues long. The CDR3, as DNA: TGTGCCAGCAGTAATCAGATAGCGGGGGGGAACTCCCAGTACTTC. Its protein is CASSNQIAGGNSQYF.

The chain links TRBV5-5 to TRBJ2-1; D is perhaps TRBD2 (5 bases). This CDR3 comprises 16 residues. Germline lookup yields CDR1 SGHKS and CDR2 YYEKEE (reference sequence). Trimming took 6 bases from V and 3 from J, leaving 19 bases between them. Here the CDR3 DNA reads TGTGCCAGCACCCGAACTCGAGGGCTCTACTACAATGAGCAGTTCTTC. Protein: CASTRTRGLYYNEQFF.

This clone showed up just once. This sequence joins TRBV7-8 and TRBJ2-1; D gene uncertain. This CDR3 contains 15 residues. V dropped 2 bases and J dropped 7 bases, with 15 bases sitting between them. Looked up from germline, CDR1 is SGHVS and CDR2 is FQNEAQ. CDR3 nucleotides: TGTGCCAGCAGCTTACCCCCGCAGGTGAGAAATGAGCAGTTCTTC. Translated, it gives CASSLPPQVRNEQFF.

This rearrangement joins TRBV11-2 to TRBJ1-3, with a tentative D call TRBD1 (6 bases). The CDR3 runs to 15 residues. CDR1 and CDR2 from the germline V gene are SGHAT and FQNNGV. V lost 4 bases to trimming and J lost 3 bases, with 13 bases between them. CDR3 residues: CASSSTGLVGNTIYF. The CDR3 DNA is TGTGCCAGCAGCTCGACAGGTCTCGTTGGAAACACCATATATTTT.

The J gene is TRBJ1-2, the V gene TRBV19; no clear D. The V and J ends lost 4 bases and 3 bases respectively, with 12 bases between them. In germline, CDR1 is LNHDA, CDR2 SQIVND (reference sequence). This CDR3 has 14 amino acids. CDR3 sequence reads: CASSRPPGDYGYTF. The CDR3 region has the DNA TGTGCCAGTAGTAGGCCTCCCGGGGACTATGGCTACACCTTC. Variable domain in full (rest from reference TRBV19 and TRBJ1-2): DGGITQSPKYLFRKEGQNVTLSCEQNLNHDAMYWYRQDPGQGLRLIYYSQIVNDFQKGDIAEGYSVSREKKESFPLTVTSAQKNPTAFYLCASSRPPGDYGYTFGSGTRLTVV.

The chain is built from TRBV7-2 and TRBJ2-3, with 8 positions matching TRBD1. Germline V gene data show CDR1 as SGHTA and CDR2 as FQGNSA. V lost 6 bases, J lost 5 bases, and 7 bases stayed unmatched. This CDR3 contains 14 residues. This CDR3 reads CASSRTGLRDTQYF. Here the CDR3 DNA reads TGTGCCAGCAGTCGGACAGGGCTCAGAGATACGCAGTATTTT.

In its sample, this clone was seen once. The rearrangement uses TRBV4-1 and TRBJ1-3; D perhaps matches TRBD1 (6 bases). The germline CDR1 and CDR2 sequences are MGHRA and YSYEKL. The CDR3 spans 16 residues. Trimming took off 0 bases at V and 4 bases at J, with 13 bases between the two ends. The CDR3: CASSQDRGGPGNTIYF. The CDR3 DNA follows: TGCGCCAGCAGCCAAGATCGCGGGGGGCCAGGAAACACCATATATTTT.

The CDR3 coding sequence is TGCAGTGCCCAGTCCTACGAGCAGTACTTC. This translates into CSAQSYEQYF. V usage is TRBV20-1 and J usage is TRBJ2-7; no firm D call. The CDR3 runs to 10 residues. Trimming removed 6 bases from V and 1 base from J, with 4 bases in between. Germline CDR1 is DFQATT and CDR2 is SNEGSKA (reference sequence).

This clone appeared a single time. CDR3 coding DNA: TGTGCCAGCAGCCTCACCGGGACAGATGCCTACGAGCAGTACTTC. Protein sequence: CASSLTGTDAYEQYF. The rearrangement joins TRBV7-2 to TRBJ2-7; 7 nucleotides line up with TRBD1. There are 15 residues in the CDR3. Germline V gene sequence: CDR1 SGHTA, CDR2 FQGNSA. V lost 5 bases, J lost 2 bases, and 9 bases stayed unmatched.

This chain connects TRBV9 to TRBJ2-1, with 8 bases that match TRBD2. Germline V CDR1 and CDR2: SGDLS, YYNGEE. With V trimmed by 3 bases and J by 0 bases, 8 bases remained unmatched. The CDR3 is 17 amino acids. The CDR3 sequence: CASSERPAGVSYNEQFF. CDR3 nucleotides: TGTGCCAGCAGCGAGCGCCCAGCGGGAGTCTCCTACAATGAGCAGTTCTTC.

The chain links TRBV11-2 to TRBJ1-1; D is undetermined. Trimming cost V 2 bases and J 6 bases, with 13 bases left between them. Germline V gene data show CDR1 as SGHAT and CDR2 as FQNNGV. This CDR3 spans 14 amino acids. The CDR3 region is CASSLTVREAEAFF. CDR3 nucleotides: TGTGCCAGCAGCTTAACGGTGCGGGAAGCTGAAGCTTTCTTT.

The chain couples TRBV4-3 to TRBJ2-7, with TRBD2 identical over 9 bases. After removal of 0 bases from V and 2 bases from J, the junction contained 5 bases not matched to a gene. Germline CDR1 is LGHNA and CDR2 is YSLEER. This CDR3 has 16 amino acids. CDR3 coding DNA: TGCGCCAGCAGCCAAGATCGAGGCGGGAGGGCCTACGAGCAGTACTTC. Its translation is CASSQDRGGRAYEQYF.

The genes are TRBV19 and TRBJ2-1; D is possibly TRBD2 (7 bases). Trimming pared 1 base from V and 10 bases from J, leaving 17 bases between. Per the germline V gene, CDR1 is LNHDA and CDR2 is SQIVND (reference sequence). This CDR3 comprises 15 residues. CDR3 sequence: CASSIGGGLFGEQFF. The CDR3 coding sequence is TGTGCCAGTAGTATAGGGGGGGGCCTGTTCGGGGAGCAGTTCTTC.

The CDR3 spells CSVRQGDEKLFF. The CDR3 region has the DNA TGCAGCGTCCGACAGGGGGATGAAAAACTGTTTTTT. The V and J genes are TRBV29-1 and TRBJ1-4, with TRBD1 identical over 9 bases. The V and J ends lost 6 bases and 6 bases, in that order; junction bases with no gene match: 2. Germline V gene lookup returns CDR1 SQVTM and CDR2 ANQGSEA. The CDR3 totals 12 residues. Together with reference TRBV29-1 and TRBJ1-4, the CDR3 gives the full variable domain: SAVISQKPSRDICQRGTSLTIQCQVDSQVTMMFWYRQQPGQSLTLIATANQGSEATYESGFVIDKFPISRPNLTFSTLTVSNMSPEDSSIYLCSVRQGDEKLFFGSGTQLSVL.

The genes are TRBV5-1 and TRBJ2-5, with TRBD2 matching over 7 bases. Germline V lookup: CDR1 SGHRS, CDR2 YFSETQ. This CDR3 comprises 16 residues. The V segment lost 1 base and the J segment 5 bases; nucleotides outside the gene matches: 11. The CDR3 spells CASSLLGGGSWETQYF. CDR3 DNA: TGCGCCAGCAGCTTGCTTGGGGGAGGGTCGTGGGAGACCCAGTACTTC.

The chain recombines TRBV6-1 with TRBJ1-2, with 12 bases that match TRBD1. Germline V lookup: CDR1 MNHNS, CDR2 SASEGT. The CDR3 is made up of 14 amino acids. V trimming: 4 bases; J trimming: 7 bases; junction bases outside the gene matches: 4. Here the CDR3 DNA reads TGTGCCAGCAGTGGGGGACAGGGGGCGCGTGGCTACACCTTC. It is translated as CASSGGQGARGYTF.

The chain combines TRBV9 with TRBJ2-7, with D unclear. The germline V gene has CDR1 SGDLS and CDR2 YYNGEE. The V gene lost 4 bases and the J gene lost 0 bases, with 11 bases spanning the gap. The CDR3 is 14 amino acids. The CDR3 protein is CASSRSGDSYEQYF. The CDR3 DNA follows: TGTGCCAGCAGCCGGTCAGGCGACTCCTACGAGCAGTACTTC.

This sequence joins TRBV6-5 and TRBJ1-5; weak D call: TRBD1 (5 bases). Germline-derived CDR1 and CDR2 are MNHEY and SVGAGI. V was shortened by 2 bases and J by 5 bases, with 7 bases between the two germline ends. CDR3 size: 13 residues. CDR3 coding DNA: TGTGCCAGCAGTTACCAGGGTCATCAGCCCCAGCATTTT. This codes for CASSYQGHQPQHF.

This clone was found a few times. The chain has TRBV18 and TRBJ2-7, with D uncertain. CDR1 is KGHSH and CDR2 is LQKENI in the germline V gene. V was trimmed by 2 bases and J by 3 bases, leaving 5 bases between them. This CDR3 comprises 12 residues. Here the CDR3 DNA reads TGTGCCAGCTCACCAGGCGGCTACGAGCAGTACTTC. Translation: CASSPGGYEQYF.